This TCR beta chain was profiled in a study of T cell responses to AZD1222 COVID-19 vaccine (dated by TCRdb to about 2021). Concerning the study at large: AZD1222 recipients given second doses at about 4 weeks or at about 12 weeks were pooled, since spike-specific TCR depth and breadth were not found to differ between the two schedules. Trial participants were enrolled into age subgroups of 18-55, 56-69 and 70-plus years, which contained approximately 150, 28 and 58 TCR-sequenced participants, respectively. TCR sequencing covered some 250 trial participants: about 210 given two doses of AZD1222 and 26 given two doses of MenACWY control vaccine. Paper-wide results and their limitations: Reportedly, almost half of the unique spike-specific TCRs recognized epitopes lying outside the regions that are mutated in the B.1.351 and B.1.1.7 variants. In the small 56-69-year group, the increase in depth fell short of significance, most likely because of low power. A significant rise in spike-specific TCR breadth and depth was observed after two AZD1222 doses relative to day 0 and relative to MenACWY recipients. Most participants were white British and females outnumbered males, and the authors suggested that clonal diversity may have been underestimated. Conclusions about previously exposed vaccinees are limited, since just a handful of AZD1222 recipients were seropositive for SARS-CoV-2 at baseline. Because no day 14 peak-response samples were available, repertoires were characterized only after the peak T cell response. The vaccine-associated CD4 TCRs covered the entire spike protein, and the dominant responses fell in regions 160-218 and 743-854.

The CDR3 regions of human TCRbeta chains were analyzed by immunosequencing. Regarding the original processing steps: Repertoire TCRs were checked for matches against a reference library of SARS-CoV-2-specific TCRs that had been generated using the MIRA antigen-specificity platform. Breadth meant the fraction of unique TCRs that were SARS-CoV-2-associated, whereas depth meant the fraction of total T cells that were SARS-CoV-2-associated. Using the MIRA data, each spike-specific TCR was assigned both to the spike region to which the TCR was reactive and to a CD4 or CD8 class. Log10-transformed breadth and depth values were compared by one-way ANOVA with Sidak's multiple comparisons tests. TCRdb re-hosts the immuneACCESS table, in-frame sequences only. Its copies lack some clones; in the studies checked, an unresolved V gene accounts for under half of them, and the cause for the rest is not known. The D gene and trimming were derived from the DNA, and the V and J assignments and clone size from that table. The sample table lists some 140,000 clones, about 87% of them with a count of one. The top ten hold under 2.5% of the sample.

Comments on this clone: Its specific antigen is unknown. The input lacks base qualities; no much larger clone sits a single base away.

The sample's time point label, decoded: baseline before first vaccination. Vaccinee samples came from UK trials COV001 and COV002, including a single-blind randomized controlled phase 2/3 trial of AZD1222 (ChAdOx1 nCoV-19) in healthy adults. For TCRbeta chain sequencing, PBMC samples from trial participants were taken at day 0 and at day 28 after the second dose. The CDR3 runs 14 amino acids, cysteine and phenylalanine included. Only CDR3 DNA remains: 42 bases, in frame from the first base. CDR1 SGHVS and CDR2 FQNEAQ are derived from the germline V gene. V loses 2 bases, J loses 7 bases, and the germline ends lie 11 bases apart.

The source of this sequence is an adult in good health. Recombination linked TRBV7-8 to TRBJ1-4, with the identity of the D gene unclear. The sample in question was peripheral blood, obtained on day 0 of AZD1222 vaccination. The DNA sequence reads TGTGCCAGCAGCTTAACCCCTCAAGGTGAAAAACTGTTTTTT. This gives the protein CASSLTPQGEKLFF.